This TCR beta chain is from a study of cytomegalovirus exposure and HLA in healthy donors. Findings of the study overall: CMV antigen specificity of three CMV-associated chains was confirmed in vitro. Reported results showed that the classifier diagnosed cytomegalovirus status with high specificity and sensitivity. The tendency of first-cohort TCR clusters to co-occur in the 120 or so validation repertoires was the finding of a later analysis.

In regard to this clone: Antigen specificity is unknown. Other DNA sequences within the sample encode an identical CDR3.

This CDR3 comprises 14 residues. Germline V gives CDR1 KGHSH, CDR2 LQKENI. The germline V and J ends were trimmed by 1 base and 1 base, with 7 bases remaining between them. Repertoires were generated with immunoSEQ multiplex PCR, while TCRdb's copy carries only in-frame clones and drops some. The sample shows 59,000 or so clones, nearly 90% of them seen only once. Separation from the roughly 700-subject first cohort characterized the roughly 120-subject validation cohort, to which the donors belonged. The TCR sequence derives from a woman between 18 and 29 years old in good health and CMV-seronegative. This chain joins TRBV18 and TRBJ1-1, with no clear D. The sequenced material came from PBMCs. The CDR3 here is CASSPLPGNTEAFF. The CDR3 DNA follows: TGTGCCAGCTCACCACTTCCGGGGAACACTGAAGCTTTCTTT.